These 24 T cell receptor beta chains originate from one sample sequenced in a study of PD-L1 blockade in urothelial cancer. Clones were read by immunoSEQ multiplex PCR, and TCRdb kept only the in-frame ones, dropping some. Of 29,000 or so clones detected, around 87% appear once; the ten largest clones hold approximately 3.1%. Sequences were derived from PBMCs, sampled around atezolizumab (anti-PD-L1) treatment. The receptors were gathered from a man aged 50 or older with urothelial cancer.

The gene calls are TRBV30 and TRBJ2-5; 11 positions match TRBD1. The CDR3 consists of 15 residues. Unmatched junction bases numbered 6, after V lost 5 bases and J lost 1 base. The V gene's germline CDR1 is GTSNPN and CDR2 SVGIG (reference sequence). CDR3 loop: CAWGQGARSQETQYF. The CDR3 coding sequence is TGTGCCTGGGGACAGGGGGCCCGAAGCCAAGAGACCCAGTACTTC.

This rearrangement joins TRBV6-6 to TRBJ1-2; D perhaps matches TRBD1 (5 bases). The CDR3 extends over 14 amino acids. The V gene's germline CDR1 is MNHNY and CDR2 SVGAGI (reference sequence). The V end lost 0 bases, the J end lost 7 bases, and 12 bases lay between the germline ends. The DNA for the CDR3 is TGTGCCAGCAGTTACTCGAGCCAGGGCAGTGGCTACACCTTC. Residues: CASSYSSQGSGYTF.

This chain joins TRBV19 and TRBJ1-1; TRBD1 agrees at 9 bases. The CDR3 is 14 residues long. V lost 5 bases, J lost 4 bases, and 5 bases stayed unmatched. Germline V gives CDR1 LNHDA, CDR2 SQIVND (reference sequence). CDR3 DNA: TGTGCCAGTAGTGCGACAGGGGGTCCCACTGAAGCTTTCTTT. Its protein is CASSATGGPTEAFF. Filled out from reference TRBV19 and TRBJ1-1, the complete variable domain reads DGGITQSPKYLFRKEGQNVTLSCEQNLNHDAMYWYRQDPGQGLRLIYYSQIVNDFQKGDIAEGYSVSREKKESFPLTVTSAQKNPTAFYLCASSATGGPTEAFFGQGTRLTVV.

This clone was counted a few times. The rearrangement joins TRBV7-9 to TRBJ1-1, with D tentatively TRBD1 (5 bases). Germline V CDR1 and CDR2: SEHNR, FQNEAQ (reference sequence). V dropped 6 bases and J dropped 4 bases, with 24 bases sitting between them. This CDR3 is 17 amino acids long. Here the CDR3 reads CASRSLISAGGSTEAFF. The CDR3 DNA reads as TGTGCCAGCAGATCATTAATTTCCGCCGGGGGAAGCACTGAAGCTTTCTTT.

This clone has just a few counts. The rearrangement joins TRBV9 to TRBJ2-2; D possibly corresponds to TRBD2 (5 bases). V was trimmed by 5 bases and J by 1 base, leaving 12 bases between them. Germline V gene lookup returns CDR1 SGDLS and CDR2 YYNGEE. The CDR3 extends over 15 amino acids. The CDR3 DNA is TGTGCCAGCAGTTTTGGCGCGGGGAACACCGGGGAGCTGTTTTTT. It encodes CASSFGAGNTGELFF. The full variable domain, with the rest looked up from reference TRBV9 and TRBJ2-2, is DSGVTQTPKHLITATGQRVTLRCSPRSGDLSVYWYQQSLDQGLQFLIQYYNGEERAKGNILERFSAQQFPDLHSELNLSSLELGDSALYFCASSFGAGNTGELFFGEGSRLTVL.

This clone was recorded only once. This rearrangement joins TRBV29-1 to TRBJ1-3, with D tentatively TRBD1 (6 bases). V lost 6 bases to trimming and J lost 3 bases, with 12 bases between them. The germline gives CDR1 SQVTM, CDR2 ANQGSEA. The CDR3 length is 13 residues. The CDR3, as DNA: TGCAGCGTGGGGGCAGGCTTTGGAAACACCATATATTTT. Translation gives CSVGAGFGNTIYF. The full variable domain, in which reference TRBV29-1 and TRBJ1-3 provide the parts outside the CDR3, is SAVISQKPSRDICQRGTSLTIQCQVDSQVTMMFWYRQQPGQSLTLIATANQGSEATYESGFVIDKFPISRPNLTFSTLTVSNMSPEDSSIYLCSVGAGFGNTIYFGEGSWLTVV.

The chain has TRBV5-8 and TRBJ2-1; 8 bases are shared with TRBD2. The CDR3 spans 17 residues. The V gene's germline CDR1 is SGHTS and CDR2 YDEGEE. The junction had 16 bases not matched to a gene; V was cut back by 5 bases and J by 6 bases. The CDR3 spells CASRLWVSRTSGNEQFF. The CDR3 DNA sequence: TGTGCCAGCAGGTTATGGGTTTCGAGAACTAGCGGCAATGAGCAGTTCTTC.

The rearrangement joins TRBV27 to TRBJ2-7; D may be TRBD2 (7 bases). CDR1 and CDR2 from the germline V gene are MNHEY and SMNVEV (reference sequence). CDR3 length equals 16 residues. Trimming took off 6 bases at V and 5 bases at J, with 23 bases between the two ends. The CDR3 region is CASSWGRGLNRDEQYF. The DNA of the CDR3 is TGTGCCAGCAGCTGGGGTAGGGGACTAAACAGGGACGAGCAGTACTTC.

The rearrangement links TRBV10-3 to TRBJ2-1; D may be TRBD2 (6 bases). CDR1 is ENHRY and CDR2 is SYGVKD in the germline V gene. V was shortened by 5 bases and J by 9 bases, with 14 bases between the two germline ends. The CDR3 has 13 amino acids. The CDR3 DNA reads TGTGCCATCAGTCTAGCGACCCCTGCTGAGCAGTTCTTC. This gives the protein CAISLATPAEQFF.

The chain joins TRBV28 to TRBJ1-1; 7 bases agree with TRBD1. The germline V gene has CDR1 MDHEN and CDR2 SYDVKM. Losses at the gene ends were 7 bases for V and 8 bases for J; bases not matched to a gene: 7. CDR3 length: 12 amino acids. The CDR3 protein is CASKPPGQEAFF. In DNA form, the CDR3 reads TGTGCCAGCAAACCCCCGGGACAGGAAGCTTTCTTT.

CDR3 sequence: CASSPDKTYEQYF. The CDR3 DNA reads TGTGCCAGCAGCCCGGACAAAACCTACGAGCAGTACTTC. The V and J genes are TRBV7-8 and TRBJ2-7, with a tentative D call TRBD1 (5 bases). The germline V gene has CDR1 SGHVS and CDR2 FQNEAQ. The CDR3 is 13 residues long. V was shortened by 5 bases and J by 2 bases, with 10 bases between the two germline ends.

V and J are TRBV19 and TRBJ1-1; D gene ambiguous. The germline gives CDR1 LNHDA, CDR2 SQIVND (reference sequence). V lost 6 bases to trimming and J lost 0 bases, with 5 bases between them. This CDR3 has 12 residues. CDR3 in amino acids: CASRQMNTEAFF. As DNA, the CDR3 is TGTGCCAGTAGACAAATGAACACTGAAGCTTTCTTT.

This CDR3 is CASSQDGDRGQVYGYTF. The CDR3, as DNA: TGCGCCAGCAGCCAAGATGGGGACAGGGGGCAGGTCTATGGCTACACCTTC. This chain joins TRBV4-1 and TRBJ1-2; 12 positions agree with TRBD1. With V trimmed by 0 bases and J by 4 bases, 6 bases remained unmatched. The germline CDR1 and CDR2 sequences are MGHRA and YSYEKL. The length of the CDR3 is 17 residues.

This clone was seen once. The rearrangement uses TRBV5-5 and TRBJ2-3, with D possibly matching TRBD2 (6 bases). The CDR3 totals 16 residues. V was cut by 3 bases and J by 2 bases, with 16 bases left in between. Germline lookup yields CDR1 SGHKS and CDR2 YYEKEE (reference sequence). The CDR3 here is CASSWRSGQFTDTQYF. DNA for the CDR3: TGTGCCAGCAGCTGGAGAAGCGGGCAATTCACAGATACGCAGTATTTT.

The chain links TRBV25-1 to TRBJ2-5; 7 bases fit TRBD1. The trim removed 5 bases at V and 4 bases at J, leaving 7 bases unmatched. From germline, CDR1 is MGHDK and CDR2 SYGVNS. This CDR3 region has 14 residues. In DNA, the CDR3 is TGTGCCAGCAGTAGATGGACAGGCGGAGAGACCCAGTACTTC. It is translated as CASSRWTGGETQYF.

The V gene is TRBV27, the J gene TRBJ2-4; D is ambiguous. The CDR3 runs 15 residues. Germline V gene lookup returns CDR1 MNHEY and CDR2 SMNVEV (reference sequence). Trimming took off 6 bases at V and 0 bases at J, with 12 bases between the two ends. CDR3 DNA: TGTGCCAGCAGCCAGCGTAGTTCAGCCAAAAACATTCAGTACTTC. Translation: CASSQRSSAKNIQYF.

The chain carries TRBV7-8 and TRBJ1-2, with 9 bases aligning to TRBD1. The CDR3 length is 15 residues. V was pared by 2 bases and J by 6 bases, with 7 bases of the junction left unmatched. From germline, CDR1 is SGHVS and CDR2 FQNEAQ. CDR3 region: CASSLLMWTGDGYTF. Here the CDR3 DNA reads TGTGCCAGCAGCTTATTGATGTGGACAGGGGATGGCTACACCTTC.

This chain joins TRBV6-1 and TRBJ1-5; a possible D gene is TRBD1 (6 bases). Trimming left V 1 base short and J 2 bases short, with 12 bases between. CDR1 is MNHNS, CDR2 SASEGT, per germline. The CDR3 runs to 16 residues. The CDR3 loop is CASSEEQGPGNQPQHF. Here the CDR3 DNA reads TGTGCCAGCAGTGAAGAACAGGGCCCCGGCAATCAGCCCCAGCATTTT.

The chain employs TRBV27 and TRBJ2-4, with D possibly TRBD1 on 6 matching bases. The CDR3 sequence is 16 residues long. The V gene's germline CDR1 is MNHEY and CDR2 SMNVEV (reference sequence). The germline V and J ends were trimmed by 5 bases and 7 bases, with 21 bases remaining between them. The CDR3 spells CASSPLLTGMVNIQYF. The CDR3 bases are TGTGCCAGCAGTCCCCTCTTAACAGGGATGGTGAACATTCAGTACTTC.

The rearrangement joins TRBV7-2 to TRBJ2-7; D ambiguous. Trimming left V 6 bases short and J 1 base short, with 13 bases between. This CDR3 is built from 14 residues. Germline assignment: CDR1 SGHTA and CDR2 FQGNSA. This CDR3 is CASSFPPISYEQYF. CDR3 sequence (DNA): TGTGCCAGCAGTTTTCCCCCTATTTCCTACGAGCAGTACTTC.

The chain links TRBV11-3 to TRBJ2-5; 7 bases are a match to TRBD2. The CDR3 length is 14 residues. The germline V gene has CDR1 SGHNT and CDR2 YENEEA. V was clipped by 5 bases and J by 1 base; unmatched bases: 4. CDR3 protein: CASSPGGSQETQYF. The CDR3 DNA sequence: TGTGCCAGCAGCCCGGGGGGTTCCCAAGAGACCCAGTACTTC.

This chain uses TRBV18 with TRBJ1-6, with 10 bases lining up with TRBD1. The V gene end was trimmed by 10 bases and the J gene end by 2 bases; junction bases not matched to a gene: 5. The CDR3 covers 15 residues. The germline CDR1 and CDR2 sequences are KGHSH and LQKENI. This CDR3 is CATGTGAAYNSPLHF. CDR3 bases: TGTGCCACCGGGACAGGGGCCGCCTATAATTCACCCCTCCACTTT.

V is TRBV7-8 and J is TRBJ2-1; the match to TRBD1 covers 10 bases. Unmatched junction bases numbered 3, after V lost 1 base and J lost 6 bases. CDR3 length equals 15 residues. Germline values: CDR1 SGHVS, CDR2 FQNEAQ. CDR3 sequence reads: CASSLVTGGFNEQFF. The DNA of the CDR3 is TGTGCCAGCAGCTTAGTGACAGGGGGCTTCAATGAGCAGTTCTTC.

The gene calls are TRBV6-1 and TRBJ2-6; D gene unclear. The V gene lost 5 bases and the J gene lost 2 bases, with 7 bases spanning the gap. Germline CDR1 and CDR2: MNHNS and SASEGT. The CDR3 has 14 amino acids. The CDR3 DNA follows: TGTGCCAGCAGTCCAGAACCTGGGGCCAACGTCCTGACTTTC. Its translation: CASSPEPGANVLTF.